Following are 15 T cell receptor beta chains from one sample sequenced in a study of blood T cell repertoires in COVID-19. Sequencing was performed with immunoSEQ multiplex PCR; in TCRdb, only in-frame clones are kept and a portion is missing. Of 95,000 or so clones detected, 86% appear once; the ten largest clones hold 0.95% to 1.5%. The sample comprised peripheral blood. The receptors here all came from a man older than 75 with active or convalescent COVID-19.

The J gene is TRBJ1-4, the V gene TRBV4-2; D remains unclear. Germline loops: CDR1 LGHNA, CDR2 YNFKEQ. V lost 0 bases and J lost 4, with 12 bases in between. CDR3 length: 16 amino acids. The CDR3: CASSQERSGNNEKLFF. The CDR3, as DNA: TGTGCCAGCAGCCAAGAAAGATCGGGGAATAATGAAAAACTGTTTTTT.

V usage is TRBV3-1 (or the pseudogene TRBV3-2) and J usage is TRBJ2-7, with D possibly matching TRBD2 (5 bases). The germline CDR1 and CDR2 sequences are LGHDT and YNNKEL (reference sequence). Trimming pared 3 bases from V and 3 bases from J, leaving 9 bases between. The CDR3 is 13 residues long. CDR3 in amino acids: CASSHLSGYEQYF. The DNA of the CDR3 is TGTGCCAGCAGCCATTTGAGCGGCTACGAGCAGTACTTC.

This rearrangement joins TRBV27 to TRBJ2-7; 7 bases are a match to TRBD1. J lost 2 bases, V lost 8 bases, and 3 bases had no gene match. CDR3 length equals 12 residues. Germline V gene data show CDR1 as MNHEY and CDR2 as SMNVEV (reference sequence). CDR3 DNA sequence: TGTGCCAGCCGGGACAGTACCTACGAGCAGTACTTC. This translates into CASRDSTYEQYF.

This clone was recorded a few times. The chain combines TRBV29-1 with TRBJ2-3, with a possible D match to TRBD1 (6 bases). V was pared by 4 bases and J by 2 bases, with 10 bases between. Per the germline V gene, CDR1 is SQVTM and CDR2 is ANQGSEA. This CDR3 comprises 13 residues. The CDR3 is CSVAMGATDTQYF. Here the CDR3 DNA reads TGCAGCGTTGCAATGGGGGCCACAGATACGCAGTATTTT.

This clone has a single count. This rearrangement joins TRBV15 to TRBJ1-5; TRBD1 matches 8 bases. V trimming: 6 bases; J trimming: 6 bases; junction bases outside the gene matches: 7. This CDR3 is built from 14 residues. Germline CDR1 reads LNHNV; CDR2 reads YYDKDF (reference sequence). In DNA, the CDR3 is TGTGCCACCAGTTTGCAGGGGGCTGGTCAGCCCCAGCATTTT. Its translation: CATSLQGAGQPQHF.

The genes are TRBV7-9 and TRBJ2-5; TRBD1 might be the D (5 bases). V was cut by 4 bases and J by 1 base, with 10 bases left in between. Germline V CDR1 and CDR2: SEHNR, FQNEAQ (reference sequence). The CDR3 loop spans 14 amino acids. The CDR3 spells CASSYWTSQETQYF. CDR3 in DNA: TGTGCCAGCAGCTACTGGACATCCCAAGAGACCCAGTACTTC.

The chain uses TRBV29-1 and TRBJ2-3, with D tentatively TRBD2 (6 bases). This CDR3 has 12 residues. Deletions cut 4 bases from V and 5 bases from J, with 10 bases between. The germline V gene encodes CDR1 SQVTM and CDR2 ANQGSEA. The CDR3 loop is CSVGLSGDTQYF. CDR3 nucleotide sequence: TGCAGCGTTGGACTTAGCGGAGATACGCAGTATTTT.

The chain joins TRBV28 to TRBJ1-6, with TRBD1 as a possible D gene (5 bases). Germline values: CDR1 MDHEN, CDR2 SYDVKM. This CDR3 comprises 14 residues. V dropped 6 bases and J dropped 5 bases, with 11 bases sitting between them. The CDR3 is CASRYRGDNSPLHF. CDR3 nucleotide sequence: TGTGCCAGCAGATACCGGGGGGATAATTCACCCCTCCACTTT.

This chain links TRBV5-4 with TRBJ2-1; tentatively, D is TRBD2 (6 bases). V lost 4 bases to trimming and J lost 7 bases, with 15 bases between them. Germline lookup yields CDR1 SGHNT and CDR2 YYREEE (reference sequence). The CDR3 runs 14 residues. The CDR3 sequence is CASSPTGAGNEQFF. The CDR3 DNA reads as TGTGCCAGCAGCCCCACGGGTGCGGGAAATGAGCAGTTCTTC.

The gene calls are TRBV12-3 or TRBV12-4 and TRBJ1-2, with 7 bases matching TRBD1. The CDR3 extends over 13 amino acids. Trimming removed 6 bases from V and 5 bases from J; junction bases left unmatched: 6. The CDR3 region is CASRETGLYGYTF. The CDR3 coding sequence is TGTGCCAGCAGGGAGACAGGGCTTTATGGCTACACCTTC.

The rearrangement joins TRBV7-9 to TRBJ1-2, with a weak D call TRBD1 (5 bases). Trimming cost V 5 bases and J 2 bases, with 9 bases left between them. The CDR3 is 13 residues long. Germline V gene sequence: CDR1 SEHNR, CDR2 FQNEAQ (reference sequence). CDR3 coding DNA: TGTGCCAGCAGCCGGGGGTCCAACTATGGCTACACCTTC. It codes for CASSRGSNYGYTF.

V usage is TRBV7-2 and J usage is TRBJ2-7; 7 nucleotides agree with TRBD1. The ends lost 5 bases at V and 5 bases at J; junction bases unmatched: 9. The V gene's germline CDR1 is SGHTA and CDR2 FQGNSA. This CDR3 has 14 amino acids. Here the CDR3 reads CASSTRQGTDEQYF. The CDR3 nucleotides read TGTGCCAGCAGCACTAGACAGGGTACGGACGAGCAGTACTTC.

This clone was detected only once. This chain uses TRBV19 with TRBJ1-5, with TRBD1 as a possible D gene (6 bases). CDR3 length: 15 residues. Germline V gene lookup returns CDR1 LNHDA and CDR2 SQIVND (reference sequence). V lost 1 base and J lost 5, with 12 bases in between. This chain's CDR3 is CASSIGGGGDQPQHF. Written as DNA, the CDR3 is TGTGCCAGTAGTATAGGAGGGGGAGGGGATCAGCCCCAGCATTTT.

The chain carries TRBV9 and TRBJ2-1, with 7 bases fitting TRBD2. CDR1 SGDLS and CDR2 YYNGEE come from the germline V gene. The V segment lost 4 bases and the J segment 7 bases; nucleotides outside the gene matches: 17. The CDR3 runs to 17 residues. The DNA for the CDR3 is TGTGCCAGCAGCCCAACATGGGCGGGAGTGTTTGGGAATGAGCAGTTCTTC. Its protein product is CASSPTWAGVFGNEQFF.

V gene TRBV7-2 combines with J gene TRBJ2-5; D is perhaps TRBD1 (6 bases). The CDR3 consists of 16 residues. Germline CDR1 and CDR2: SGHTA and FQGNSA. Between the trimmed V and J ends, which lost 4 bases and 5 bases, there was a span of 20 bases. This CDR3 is CASSSEPNRALETQYF. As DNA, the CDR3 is TGTGCCAGCAGCTCGGAGCCTAACAGGGCCTTGGAGACCCAGTACTTC.